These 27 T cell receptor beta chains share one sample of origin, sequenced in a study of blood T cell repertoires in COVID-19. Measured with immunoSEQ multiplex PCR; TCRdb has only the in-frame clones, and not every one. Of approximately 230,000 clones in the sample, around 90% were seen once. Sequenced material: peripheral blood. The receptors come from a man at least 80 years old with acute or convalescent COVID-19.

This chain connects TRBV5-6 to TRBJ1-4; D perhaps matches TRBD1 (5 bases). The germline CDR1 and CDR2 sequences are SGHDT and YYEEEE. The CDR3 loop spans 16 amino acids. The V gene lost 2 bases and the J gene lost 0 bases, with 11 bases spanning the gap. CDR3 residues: CASSFFGGTTNEKLFF. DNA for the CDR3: TGTGCCAGCAGCTTCTTCGGGGGAACAACTAATGAAAAACTGTTTTTT.

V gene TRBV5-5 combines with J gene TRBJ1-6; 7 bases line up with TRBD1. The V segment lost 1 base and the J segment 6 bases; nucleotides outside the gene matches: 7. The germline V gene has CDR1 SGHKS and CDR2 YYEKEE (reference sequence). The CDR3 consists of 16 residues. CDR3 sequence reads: CASSLWRTGANSPLHF. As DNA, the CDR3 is TGTGCCAGCAGCTTGTGGCGTACAGGGGCTAATTCACCCCTCCACTTT.

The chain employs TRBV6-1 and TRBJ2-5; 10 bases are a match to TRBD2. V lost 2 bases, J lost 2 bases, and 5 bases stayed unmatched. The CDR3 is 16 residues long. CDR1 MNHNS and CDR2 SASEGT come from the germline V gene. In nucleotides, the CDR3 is TGTGCCAGCAGTGAACTAGCGGGGGCCGCGCAAGAGACCCAGTACTTC. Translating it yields CASSELAGAAQETQYF.

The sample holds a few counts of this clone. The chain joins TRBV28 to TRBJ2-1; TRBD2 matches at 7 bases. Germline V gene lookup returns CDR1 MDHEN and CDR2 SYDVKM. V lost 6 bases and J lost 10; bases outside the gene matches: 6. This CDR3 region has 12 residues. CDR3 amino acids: CASRSPTSEQFF. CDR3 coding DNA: TGTGCCAGCAGGTCCCCGACTAGCGAGCAGTTCTTC.

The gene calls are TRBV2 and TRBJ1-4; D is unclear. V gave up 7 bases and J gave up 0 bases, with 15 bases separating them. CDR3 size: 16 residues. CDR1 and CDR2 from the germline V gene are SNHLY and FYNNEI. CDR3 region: CASKEEGSATNEKLFF. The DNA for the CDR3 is TGTGCCAGCAAGGAGGAGGGATCGGCAACTAATGAAAAACTGTTTTTT.

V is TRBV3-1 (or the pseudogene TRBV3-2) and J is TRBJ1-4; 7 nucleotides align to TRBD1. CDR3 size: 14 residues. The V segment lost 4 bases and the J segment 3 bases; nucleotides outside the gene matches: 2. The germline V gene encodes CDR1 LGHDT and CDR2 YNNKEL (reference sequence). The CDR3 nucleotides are TGTGCCAGCAGCCTAGACAGGGCTAATGAAAAACTGTTTTTT. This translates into CASSLDRANEKLFF.

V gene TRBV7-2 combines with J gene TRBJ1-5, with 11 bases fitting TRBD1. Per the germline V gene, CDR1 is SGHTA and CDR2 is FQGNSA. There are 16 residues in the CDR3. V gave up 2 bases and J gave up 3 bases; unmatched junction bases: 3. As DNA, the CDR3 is TGTGCCAGCAGCTTATGGACAGGGGGCATCAATCAGCCCCAGCATTTT. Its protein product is CASSLWTGGINQPQHF.

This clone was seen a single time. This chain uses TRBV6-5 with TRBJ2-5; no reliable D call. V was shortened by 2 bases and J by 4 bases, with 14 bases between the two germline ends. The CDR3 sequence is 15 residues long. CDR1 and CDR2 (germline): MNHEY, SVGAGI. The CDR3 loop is CASSYELQTRETQYF. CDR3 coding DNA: TGTGCCAGCAGTTACGAGTTACAGACAAGAGAGACCCAGTACTTC.

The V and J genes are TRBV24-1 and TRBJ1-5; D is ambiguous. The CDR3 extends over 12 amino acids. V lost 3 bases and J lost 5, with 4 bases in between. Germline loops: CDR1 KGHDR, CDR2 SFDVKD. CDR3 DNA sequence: TGTGCCACCAGTGATAGAGATCAGCCCCAGCATTTT. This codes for CATSDRDQPQHF.

DNA for the CDR3: TGTGCCAGCAGTGTATCCCGGGACAGGGGGCGAACGGGGAAGTCCTACGAGCAGTACTTC. It is translated as CASSVSRDRGRTGKSYEQYF. The rearrangement joins TRBV2 to TRBJ2-7, with 12 bases aligning to TRBD1. V shed 4 bases and J 1 base; nucleotides not matched to a gene: 17. Germline CDR1 SNHLY, CDR2 FYNNEI. This CDR3 region has 20 residues.

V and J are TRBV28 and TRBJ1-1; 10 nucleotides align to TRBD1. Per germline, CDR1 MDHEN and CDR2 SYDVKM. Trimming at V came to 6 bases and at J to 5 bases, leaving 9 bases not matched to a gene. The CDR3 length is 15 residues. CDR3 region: CASRMTGGLWTEAFF. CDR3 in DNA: TGTGCCAGCAGGATGACAGGGGGCTTGTGGACTGAAGCTTTCTTT.

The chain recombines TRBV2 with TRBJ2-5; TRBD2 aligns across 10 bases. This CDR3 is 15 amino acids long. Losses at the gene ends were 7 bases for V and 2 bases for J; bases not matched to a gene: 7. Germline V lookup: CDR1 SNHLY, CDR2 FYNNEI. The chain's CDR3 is CASKASGGEQETQYF. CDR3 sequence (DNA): TGTGCCAGCAAGGCTAGCGGGGGAGAACAAGAGACCCAGTACTTC.

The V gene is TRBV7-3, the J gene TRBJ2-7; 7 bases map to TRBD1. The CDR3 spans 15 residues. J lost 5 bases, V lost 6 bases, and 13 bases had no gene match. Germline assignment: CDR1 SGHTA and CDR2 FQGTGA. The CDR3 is CASSPGGAGFDEQYF. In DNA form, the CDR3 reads TGTGCCAGCAGTCCAGGGGGTGCCGGCTTCGACGAGCAGTACTTC.

In DNA, the CDR3 is TGTGCCAGCAGTGAAGTCACTAGCGGAAAATACGAGCAGTACTTC. It translates to CASSEVTSGKYEQYF. The chain links TRBV2 to TRBJ2-7, with 8 bases that match TRBD2. The CDR3 has 15 residues. Germline lookup yields CDR1 SNHLY and CDR2 FYNNEI. The junction had 6 bases not matched to a gene; V was cut back by 1 base and J by 4 bases.

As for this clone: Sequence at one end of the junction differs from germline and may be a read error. Here the CDR3 reads CASSYGTGPNEKLFF. The DNA of the CDR3 is TGTGCCAGCAGTTACGGGACAGGGCCTAACGAAAAACTGTTTTTT. The chain recombines TRBV6-5 with TRBJ1-4; 9 positions match TRBD1. The length of the CDR3 is 15 residues. CDR1 is MNHEY and CDR2 is SVGAGI in the germline V gene.

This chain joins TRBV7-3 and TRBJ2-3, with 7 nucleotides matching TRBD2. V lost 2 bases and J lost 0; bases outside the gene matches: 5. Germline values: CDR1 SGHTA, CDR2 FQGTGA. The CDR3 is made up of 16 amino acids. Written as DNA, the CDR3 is TGTGCCAGCAGCTTATTTCCAGCGGGAAGCACAGATACGCAGTATTTT. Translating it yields CASSLFPAGSTDTQYF.

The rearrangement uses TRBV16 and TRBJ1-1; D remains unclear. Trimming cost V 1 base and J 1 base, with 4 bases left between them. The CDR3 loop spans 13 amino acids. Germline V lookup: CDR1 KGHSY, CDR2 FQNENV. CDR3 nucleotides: TGTGCCAGCAGCCAATACAGGAACACTGAAGCTTTCTTT. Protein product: CASSQYRNTEAFF. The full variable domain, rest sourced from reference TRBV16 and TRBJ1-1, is GEEVAQTPKHLVRGEGQKAKLYCAPIKGHSYVFWYQQVLKNEFKFLISFQNENVFDETGMPKERFSAKCLPNSPCSLEIQATKLEDSAVYFCASSQYRNTEAFFGQGTRLTVV.

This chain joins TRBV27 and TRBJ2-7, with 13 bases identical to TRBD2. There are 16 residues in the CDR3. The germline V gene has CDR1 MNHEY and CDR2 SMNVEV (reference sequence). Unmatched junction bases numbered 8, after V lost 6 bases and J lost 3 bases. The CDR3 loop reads CASSLAGTSGIYEQYF. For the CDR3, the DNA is TGTGCCAGCAGCCTAGCGGGGACTAGCGGGATCTACGAGCAGTACTTC.

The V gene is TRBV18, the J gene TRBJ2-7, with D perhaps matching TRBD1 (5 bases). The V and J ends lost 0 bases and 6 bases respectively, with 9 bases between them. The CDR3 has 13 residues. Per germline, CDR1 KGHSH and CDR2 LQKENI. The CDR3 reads CASSPPETAEQYF. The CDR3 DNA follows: TGTGCCAGCTCACCACCAGAGACAGCCGAGCAGTACTTC.

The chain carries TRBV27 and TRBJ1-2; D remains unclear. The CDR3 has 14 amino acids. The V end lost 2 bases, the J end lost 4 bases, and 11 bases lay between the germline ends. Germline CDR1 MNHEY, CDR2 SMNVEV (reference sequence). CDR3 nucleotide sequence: TGTGCCAGCAGTTTAGGGTCCCGGGGCTATGGCTACACCTTC. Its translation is CASSLGSRGYGYTF.

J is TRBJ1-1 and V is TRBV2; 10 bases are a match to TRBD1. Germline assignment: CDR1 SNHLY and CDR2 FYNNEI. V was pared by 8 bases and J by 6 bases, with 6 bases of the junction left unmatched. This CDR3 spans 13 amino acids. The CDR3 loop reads CASGGQGYSEAFF. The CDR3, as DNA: TGTGCCAGCGGGGGACAGGGGTACTCTGAAGCTTTCTTT.

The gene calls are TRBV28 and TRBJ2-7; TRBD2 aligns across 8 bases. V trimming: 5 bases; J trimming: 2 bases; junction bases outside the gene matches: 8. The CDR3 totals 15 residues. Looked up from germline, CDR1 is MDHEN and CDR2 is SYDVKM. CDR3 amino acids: CASSLPGGPTYEQYF. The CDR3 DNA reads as TGTGCCAGCAGTCTTCCGGGGGGGCCTACCTACGAGCAGTACTTC.

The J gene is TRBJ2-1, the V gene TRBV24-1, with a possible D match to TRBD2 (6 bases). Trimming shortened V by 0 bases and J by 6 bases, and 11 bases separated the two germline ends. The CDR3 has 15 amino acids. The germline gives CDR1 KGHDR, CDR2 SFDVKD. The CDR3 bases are TGTGCCACCAGTGATTTGGGGGCTAGCGCCAATGAGCAGTTCTTC. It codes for CATSDLGASANEQFF.

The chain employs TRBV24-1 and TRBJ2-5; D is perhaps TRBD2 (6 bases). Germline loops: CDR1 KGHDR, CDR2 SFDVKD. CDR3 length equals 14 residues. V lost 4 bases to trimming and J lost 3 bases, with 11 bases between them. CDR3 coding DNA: TGTGCCACCAGTGAAGGAGGGGTGGAAGAGACCCAGTACTTC. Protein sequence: CATSEGGVEETQYF.

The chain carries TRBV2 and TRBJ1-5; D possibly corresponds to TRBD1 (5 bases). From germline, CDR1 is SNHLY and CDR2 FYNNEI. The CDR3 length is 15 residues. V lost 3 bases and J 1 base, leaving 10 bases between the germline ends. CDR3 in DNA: TGTGCCAGCAGTGACAGGGCCTTGAGCAATCAGCCCCAGCATTTT. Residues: CASSDRALSNQPQHF.

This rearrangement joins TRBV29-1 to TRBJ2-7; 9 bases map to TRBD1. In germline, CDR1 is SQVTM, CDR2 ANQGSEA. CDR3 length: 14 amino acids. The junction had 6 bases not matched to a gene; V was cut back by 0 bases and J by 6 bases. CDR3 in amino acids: CSVEDYRGRPEQYF. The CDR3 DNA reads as TGCAGCGTTGAAGATTACAGGGGGCGCCCCGAGCAGTACTTC.

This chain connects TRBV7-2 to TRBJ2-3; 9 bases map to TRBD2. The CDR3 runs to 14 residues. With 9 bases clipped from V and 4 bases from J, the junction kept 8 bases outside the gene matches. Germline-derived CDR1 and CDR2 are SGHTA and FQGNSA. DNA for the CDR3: TGTGCCAGTAAACCGGGACTAGCAGCAGATACGCAGTATTTT. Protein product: CASKPGLAADTQYF.